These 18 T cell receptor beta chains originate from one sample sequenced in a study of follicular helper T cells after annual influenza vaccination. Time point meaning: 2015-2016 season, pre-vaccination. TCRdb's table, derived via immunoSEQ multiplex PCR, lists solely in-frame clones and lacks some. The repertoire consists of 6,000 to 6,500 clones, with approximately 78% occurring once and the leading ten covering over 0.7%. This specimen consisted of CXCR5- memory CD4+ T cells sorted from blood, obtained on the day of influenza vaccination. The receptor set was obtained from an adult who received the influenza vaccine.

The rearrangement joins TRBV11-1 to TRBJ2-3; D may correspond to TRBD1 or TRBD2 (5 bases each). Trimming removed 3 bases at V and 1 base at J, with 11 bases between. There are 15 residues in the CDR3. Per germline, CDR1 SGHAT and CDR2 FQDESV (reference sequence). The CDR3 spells CASSLGQGRTDTQYF. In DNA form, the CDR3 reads TGTGCCAGCAGCTTGGGTCAGGGACGCACAGATACGCAGTATTTT.

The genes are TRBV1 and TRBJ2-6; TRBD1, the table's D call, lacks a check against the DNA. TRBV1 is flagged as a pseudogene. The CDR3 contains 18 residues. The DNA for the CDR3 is TGCACCAGCAGCGTACAAAGTTTGTCACAAAGTCGGGCCAACGTCCTGACTTTC. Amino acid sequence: CTSSVQSLSQSRANVLTF.

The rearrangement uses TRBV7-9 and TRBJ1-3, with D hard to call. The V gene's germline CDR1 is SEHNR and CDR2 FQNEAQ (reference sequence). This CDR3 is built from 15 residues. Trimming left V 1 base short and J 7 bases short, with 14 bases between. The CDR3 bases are TGTGCCAGCAGCTTAGACGGAGTCATTGGGAACACCATATATTTT. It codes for CASSLDGVIGNTIYF.

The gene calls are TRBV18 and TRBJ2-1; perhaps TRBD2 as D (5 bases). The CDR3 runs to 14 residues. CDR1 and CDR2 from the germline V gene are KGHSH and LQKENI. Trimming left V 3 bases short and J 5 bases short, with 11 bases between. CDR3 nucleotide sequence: TGTGCCAGCTCACCCATAGCGAGACACAATGAGCAGTTCTTC. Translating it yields CASSPIARHNEQFF.

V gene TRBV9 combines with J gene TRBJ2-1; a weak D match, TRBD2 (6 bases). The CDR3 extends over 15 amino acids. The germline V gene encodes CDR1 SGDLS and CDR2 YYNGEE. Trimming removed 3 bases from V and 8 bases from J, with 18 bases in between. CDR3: CASSATSKGFDEQFF. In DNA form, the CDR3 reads TGTGCCAGCAGCGCAACTAGCAAGGGTTTCGATGAGCAGTTCTTC.

For the CDR3, the DNA is TGTGCCAGCTCATCAGGGCATATTGAAAAACTGTTTTTT. This sequence encodes CASSSGHIEKLFF. The chain links TRBV18 to TRBJ1-4, with a weak D call TRBD1 (5 bases). Deletions cut 5 bases from V and 7 bases from J, with 11 bases between. Germline lookup yields CDR1 KGHSH and CDR2 LQKENI. CDR3 length equals 13 residues.

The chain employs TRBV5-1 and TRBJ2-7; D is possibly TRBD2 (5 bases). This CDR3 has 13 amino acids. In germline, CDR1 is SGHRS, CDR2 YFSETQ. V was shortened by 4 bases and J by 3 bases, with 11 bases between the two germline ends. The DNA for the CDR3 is TGCGCCAGCAGCCACTCCGAGGGCTACGAGCAGTACTTC. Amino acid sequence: CASSHSEGYEQYF.

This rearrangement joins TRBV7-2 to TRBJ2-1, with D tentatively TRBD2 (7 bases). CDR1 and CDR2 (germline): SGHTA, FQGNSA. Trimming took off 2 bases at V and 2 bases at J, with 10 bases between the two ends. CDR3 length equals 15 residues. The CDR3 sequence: CASSLWGGTYNEQFF. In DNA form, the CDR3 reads TGTGCCAGCAGCTTATGGGGGGGCACCTACAATGAGCAGTTCTTC.

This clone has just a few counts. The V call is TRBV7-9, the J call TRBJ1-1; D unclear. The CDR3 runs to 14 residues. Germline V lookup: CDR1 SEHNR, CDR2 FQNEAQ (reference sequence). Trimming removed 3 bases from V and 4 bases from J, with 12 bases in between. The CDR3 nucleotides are TGTGCCAGCAGCTTCCCCGACCGGGTCACTGAAGCTTTCTTT. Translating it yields CASSFPDRVTEAFF.

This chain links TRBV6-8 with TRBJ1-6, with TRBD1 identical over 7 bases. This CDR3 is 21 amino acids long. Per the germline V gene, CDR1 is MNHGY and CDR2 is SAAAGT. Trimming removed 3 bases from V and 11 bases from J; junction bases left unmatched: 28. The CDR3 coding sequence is TGTGCCAGCAGTTATGAGGGTAGGGGGCGCGAGATCAGGATTCAAGAGGCACCCCTCCACTTT. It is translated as CASSYEGRGREIRIQEAPLHF.

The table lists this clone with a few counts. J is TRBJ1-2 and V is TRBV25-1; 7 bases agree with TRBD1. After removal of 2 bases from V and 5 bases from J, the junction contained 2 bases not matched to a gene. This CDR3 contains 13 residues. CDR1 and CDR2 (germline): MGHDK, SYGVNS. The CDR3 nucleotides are TGTGCCAGCAGTGAAGCACAGGGGTATGGCTACACCTTC. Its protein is CASSEAQGYGYTF.

The CDR3 reads CASSLAPTGFNTEAFF. Written as DNA, the CDR3 is TGCGCCAGCAGCTTGGCCCCAACAGGGTTTAACACTGAAGCTTTCTTT. The J gene is TRBJ1-1, the V gene TRBV5-1, with D tentatively TRBD1 (6 bases). Trimming left V 0 bases short and J 2 bases short, with 14 bases between. The CDR3 length is 16 residues. From germline, CDR1 is SGHRS and CDR2 YFSETQ.

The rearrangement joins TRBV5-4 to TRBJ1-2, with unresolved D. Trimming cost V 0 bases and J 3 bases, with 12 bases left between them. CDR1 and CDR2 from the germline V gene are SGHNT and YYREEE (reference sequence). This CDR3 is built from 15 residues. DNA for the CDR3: TGTGCCAGCAGCTTGGCCAGGCGAGGGTACTATGGCTACACCTTC. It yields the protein CASSLARRGYYGYTF.

As DNA, the CDR3 is TGTGCCAGCAGCGTAGAAACGGCGGGGCAAGAGACCCAGTACTTC. Its protein product is CASSVETAGQETQYF. This chain links TRBV9 with TRBJ2-5; D may be TRBD2 (6 bases). The V end was cut by 0 bases, the J end by 2 bases, with 11 bases between. Germline CDR1 and CDR2: SGDLS and YYNGEE. The CDR3 is made up of 15 amino acids.

The CDR3 region is CASSGETAGANVLTF. In nucleotides, the CDR3 is TGTGCCAGCAGCGGAGAGACGGCTGGGGCCAACGTCCTGACTTTC. The J gene is TRBJ2-6, the V gene TRBV2; D ambiguous. Deletions cut 6 bases from V and 2 bases from J, with 11 bases between. CDR3 length equals 15 residues. The germline CDR1 and CDR2 sequences are SNHLY and FYNNEI.

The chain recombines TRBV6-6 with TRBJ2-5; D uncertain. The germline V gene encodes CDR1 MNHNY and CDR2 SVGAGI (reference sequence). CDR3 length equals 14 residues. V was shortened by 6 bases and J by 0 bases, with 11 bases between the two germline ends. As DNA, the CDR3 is TGTGCCAGCAGGCCTACAGTTTACCAAGAGACCCAGTACTTC. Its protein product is CASRPTVYQETQYF.

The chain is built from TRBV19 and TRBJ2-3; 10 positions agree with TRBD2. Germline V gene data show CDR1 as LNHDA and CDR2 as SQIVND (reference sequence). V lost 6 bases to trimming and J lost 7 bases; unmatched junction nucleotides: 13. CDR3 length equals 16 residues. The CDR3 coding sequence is TGTGCCAGTAGCCTACTAGCGGGGAGTTCCATAAATACGCAGTATTTT. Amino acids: CASSLLAGSSINTQYF.

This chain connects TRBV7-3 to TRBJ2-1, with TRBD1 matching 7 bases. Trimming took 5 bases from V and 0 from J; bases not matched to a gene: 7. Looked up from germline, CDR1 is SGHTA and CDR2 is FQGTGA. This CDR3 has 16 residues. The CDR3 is CASSPNRDSSYNEQFF. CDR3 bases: TGTGCCAGCAGCCCAAACCGGGACAGCTCCTACAATGAGCAGTTCTTC. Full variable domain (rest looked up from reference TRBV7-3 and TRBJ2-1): GAGVSQTPSNKVTEKGKYVELRCDPISGHTALYWYRQSLGQGPEFLIYFQGTGAADDSGLPNDRFFAVRPEGSVSTLKIQRTERGDSAVYLCASSPNRDSSYNEQFFGPGTRLTVL.